A single sample gave rise to the 20 T cell receptor beta chains below, sequenced in a study of T-cell memory formation after mild COVID-19 (dated by TCRdb to the early 2020s). The method behind the library was 5' RACE. The instrument was an Illumina NovaSeq 6000. The public reads were run again by TCRdb, first through fastp at Q25 and then through MiXCR, and only productive beta chains were kept. Under each unique CDR3 protein, matching rows form one entry showing the most common genes and DNA. In this sample the table shows about 410,000 distinct CDR3 sequences, 23% of which occur a single time. The ten largest make up 10% to 15% of the sample. Sequencing input: PBMCs or a T cell subset sorted from them (not recorded which). The receptors derive from an adult woman who had mild COVID-19 (a few samples of this study predate the infection). The sample titles of this study are shuffled in the database, so cell type and time point are left out; the donor was told from shared clones.

Written as DNA, the CDR3 is TGCGCCAGCAGTTCCCCGGGACTAGCGGGATGCAAACCCCCGAACAATGAGCAGTTCTTC. It is translated as CASSSPGLAGCKPPNNEQFF. This chain uses TRBV10-1 with TRBJ2-1; TRBD2 aligns across 13 bases. V was clipped by 5 bases and J by 5 bases; unmatched bases: 18. Per the germline V gene, CDR1 is WNHNN and CDR2 is SYGVQD (reference sequence). This CDR3 spans 20 amino acids.

In its sample, this clonotype was seen a few times. The chain couples TRBV3-1 to TRBJ2-1, with D unresolved. Germline-derived CDR1 and CDR2 are LGHDT and YNNKEL (reference sequence). CDR3 length: 13 amino acids. With 1 base removed from V and 7 bases from J, the gap between germline ends came to 8 bases. CDR3: CASSQAAANEQFF. For the CDR3, the DNA is TGTGCCAGCAGCCAAGCTGCAGCTAATGAGCAGTTCTTC.

The sample holds a few counts of this clonotype. This rearrangement joins TRBV27 to TRBJ2-3; 10 bases are a match to TRBD1. The CDR3 is 16 amino acids. Germline CDR1 and CDR2: MNHEY and SMNVEV (reference sequence). The junction had 10 bases not matched to a gene; V was cut back by 5 bases and J by 5 bases. CDR3 sequence (DNA): TGTGCCAGCAGTATCCTACCGGGACAGGGGCGAGATACGCAGTATTTT. This translates into CASSILPGQGRDTQYF.

This clonotype appeared a few times. J is TRBJ1-4 and V is TRBV20-1; 9 bases agree with TRBD1. In germline, CDR1 is DFQATT, CDR2 SNEGSKA (reference sequence). With V trimmed by 0 bases and J by 5 bases, 4 bases remained unmatched. The CDR3 length is 15 residues. The CDR3 DNA reads TGCAGTGCTAGAGATTTTGGGACAGGGAATGAAAAACTGTTTTTT. It codes for CSARDFGTGNEKLFF.

Ten or more counts support this clonotype. This chain connects TRBV30 to TRBJ2-7, with 11 bases aligning to TRBD2. Germline V gene sequence: CDR1 GTSNPN, CDR2 SVGIG (reference sequence). CDR3 length equals 17 residues. Unmatched junction bases numbered 7, after V lost 0 bases and J lost 0 bases. CDR3 residues: CAWSVLGGLAGSYEQYF. In DNA, the CDR3 is TGTGCCTGGAGTGTACTTGGCGGACTAGCGGGCTCCTACGAGCAGTACTTC.

This clonotype came up many times. This chain uses TRBV5-1 with TRBJ2-5; 12 bases are shared with TRBD1. The V gene's germline CDR1 is SGHRS and CDR2 YFSETQ. The V segment lost 5 bases and the J segment 4 bases; nucleotides outside the gene matches: 9. This CDR3 has 16 residues. This CDR3 is CASSSGTGGVGETQYF. CDR3 DNA sequence: TGCGCCAGCAGTTCTGGGACAGGGGGCGTCGGAGAGACCCAGTACTTC.

The rearrangement links TRBV5-1 to TRBJ2-2; 7 bases agree with TRBD1. The CDR3 is 15 amino acids. With V trimmed by 4 bases and J by 3 bases, 6 bases remained unmatched. Germline V lookup: CDR1 SGHRS, CDR2 YFSETQ. CDR3 in amino acids: CASSETGPYTGELFF. In DNA form, the CDR3 reads TGCGCCAGCAGCGAGACAGGGCCCTACACCGGGGAGCTGTTTTTT.

In its sample, this clonotype was seen a few times. The chain uses TRBV6-2 or TRBV6-3 and TRBJ2-2, with 7 bases matching TRBD1. Germline V gene sequence: CDR1 MNHEY, CDR2 SVGEGT. With 5 bases clipped from V and 3 bases from J, the junction kept 6 bases outside the gene matches. This CDR3 has 15 residues. The CDR3 DNA is TGTGCCAGCAGTGGCCGGGACAGCTACACCGGGGAGCTGTTTTTT. Protein: CASSGRDSYTGELFF.

This chain uses TRBV20-1 with TRBJ2-7; 11 positions agree with TRBD2. J gave up 7 bases and V 4 bases, and 9 bases lay outside the gene matches. Per germline, CDR1 DFQATT and CDR2 SNEGSKA (reference sequence). The CDR3 covers 14 residues. The CDR3 region has the DNA TGCAGTGCTAAGACTAGCGGGGATCTGGAGGAGCAGTACTTC. Translated, it gives CSAKTSGDLEEQYF.

The chain is built from TRBV20-1 and TRBJ2-5; D is perhaps TRBD1 or TRBD2 (6 bases each). This CDR3 spans 15 amino acids. Germline V gene sequence: CDR1 DFQATT, CDR2 SNEGSKA (reference sequence). The V end was cut by 0 bases, the J end by 5 bases, with 16 bases between. The DNA for the CDR3 is TGCAGTGCTAGAGATCTCCGGGGGCGTATGGAGACCCAGTACTTC. Amino acid sequence: CSARDLRGRMETQYF.

The V gene is TRBV12-3 or TRBV12-4, the J gene TRBJ2-7; D might be TRBD1 (5 bases). The germline V and J ends were trimmed by 3 bases and 6 bases, with 12 bases remaining between them. This CDR3 has 13 residues. The CDR3: CASSLQEGAEQYF. CDR3 nucleotides: TGTGCCAGCAGTTTGCAGGAAGGGGCCGAGCAGTACTTC.

This clonotype was recorded once. The chain joins TRBV18 to TRBJ2-1; possible D gene TRBD1, 6 bases. This CDR3 spans 13 amino acids. Germline V gene data show CDR1 as KGHSH and CDR2 as LQKENI. V was cut by 3 bases and J by 8 bases, with 11 bases left in between. This chain's CDR3 is CASSPPGDDEQFF. CDR3 coding DNA: TGTGCCAGCTCACCCCCAGGGGACGATGAGCAGTTCTTC.

This sequence joins TRBV6-5 and TRBJ2-2; 8 bases map to TRBD2. Unmatched junction bases numbered 4, after V lost 0 bases and J lost 4 bases. CDR1 is MNHEY, CDR2 SVGAGI, per germline. CDR3 size: 16 residues. The CDR3 region is CASSYSRGVGTGELFF. The CDR3 bases are TGTGCCAGCAGTTACTCGCGGGGGGTAGGCACCGGGGAGCTGTTTTTT.

The chain has TRBV3-1 and TRBJ2-1; D perhaps matches TRBD1 (6 bases). Trimming removed 4 bases at V and 5 bases at J, with 18 bases between. Germline V gives CDR1 LGHDT, CDR2 YNNKEL (reference sequence). This CDR3 has 16 amino acids. In DNA form, the CDR3 reads TGTGCCAGCAGCCCTCAGGGGTGGTTAGTGGACAATGAGCAGTTCTTC. Amino acid sequence: CASSPQGWLVDNEQFF.

The V call is TRBV2, the J call TRBJ1-1, with TRBD1 matching 7 bases. Germline V lookup: CDR1 SNHLY, CDR2 FYNNEI. The V segment lost 6 bases and the J segment 1 base; nucleotides outside the gene matches: 8. The CDR3 extends over 15 amino acids. In nucleotides, the CDR3 is TGTGCCAGCAGCGTTGAGGGGGCGGGGAACACTGAAGCTTTCTTT. It codes for CASSVEGAGNTEAFF.

As to this clonotype: One end of the junction fails to match germline, which may point to a read error. The chain couples TRBV4-2 to TRBJ2-3; D may be TRBD2 (5 bases). From germline, CDR1 is LGHNA and CDR2 YNFKEQ. The CDR3 totals 15 residues. The CDR3 loop is CASSQDIGVPGRRIF. CDR3 sequence (DNA): TGTGCCAGCAGCCAAGATATTGGCGTGCCGGGAAGACGTATATTT.

The chain employs TRBV6-1 and TRBJ2-3; D unclear. Per the germline V gene, CDR1 is MNHNS and CDR2 is SASEGT. Trimming removed 10 bases at V and 0 bases at J, with 14 bases between. The length of the CDR3 is 14 residues. CDR3 in amino acids: CATVRTPSTDTQYF. CDR3 sequence (DNA): TGTGCCACCGTGCGCACGCCCAGCACAGATACGCAGTATTTT.

The V and J genes are TRBV11-2 and TRBJ2-7; the D gene is possibly TRBD2 (5 bases). The germline gives CDR1 SGHAT, CDR2 FQNNGV. Trimming stripped 1 base from V and 2 bases from J, with 12 bases between. The CDR3 has 15 amino acids. As DNA, the CDR3 is TGTGCCAGCAGCTTAGTGAGTCGGGGTACCTACGAGCAGTACTTC. It is translated as CASSLVSRGTYEQYF.

This clonotype was seen once. J is TRBJ2-3 and V is TRBV29-1; the match to TRBD2 covers 11 bases. Germline trimming cut 5 bases from V and 1 base from J; bases unmatched to any gene: 8. The CDR3 loop spans 16 amino acids. The V gene's germline CDR1 is SQVTM and CDR2 ANQGSEA. The CDR3 protein is CSVPGTSGLGTDTQYF. The CDR3 DNA reads TGCAGCGTTCCTGGGACTAGCGGCCTAGGCACAGATACGCAGTATTTT.

This chain joins TRBV19 and TRBJ2-7; D call uncertain. V was trimmed by 3 bases and J by 3 bases, leaving 9 bases between them. Germline CDR1 is LNHDA and CDR2 is SQIVND (reference sequence). This CDR3 has 13 amino acids. CDR3 in DNA: TGTGCCAGTAGTATTCTCCCCAGCTACGAGCAGTACTTC. It translates to CASSILPSYEQYF.